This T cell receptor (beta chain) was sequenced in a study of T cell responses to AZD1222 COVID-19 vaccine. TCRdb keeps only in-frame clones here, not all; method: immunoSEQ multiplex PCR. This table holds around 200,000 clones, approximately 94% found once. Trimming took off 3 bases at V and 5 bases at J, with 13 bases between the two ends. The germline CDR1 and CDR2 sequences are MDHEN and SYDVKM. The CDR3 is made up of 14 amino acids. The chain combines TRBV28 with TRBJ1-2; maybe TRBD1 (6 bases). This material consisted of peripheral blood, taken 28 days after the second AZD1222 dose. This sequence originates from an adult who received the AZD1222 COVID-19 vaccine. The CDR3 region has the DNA TGTGCCAGCAGTTTTGGGGGGGCGTATTATGGCTACACCTTC. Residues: CASSFGGAYYGYTF.